This entry describes one T cell receptor beta chain. Its antigen is not identified. Using immunoSEQ multiplex PCR, the repertoire was profiled, and TCRdb retains in-frame clones only, with some absent. Of fewer than 3 million clones listed, 85% to 95% are singletons. Germline values: CDR1 MDHEN, CDR2 SYDVKM. The V gene end was trimmed by 5 bases and the J gene end by 3 bases; junction bases not matched to a gene: 8. CDR3 length: 16 residues. The data belong to a study of shared clonotypes between healthy human individuals. Broader study findings: Sharing across four donors was highest in naive CD4 (roughly 5%) and lowest in memory CD8 (approximately 0.4%). Rarefaction revealed incomplete sorted-subset sequencing despite large depth. Enrolling few donors narrowed the genetic and exposure-history diversity that was represented.

This chain uses TRBV28 with TRBJ1-5; 9 nucleotides line up with TRBD1. The receptor was isolated from a man aged 18 to 30 in good health. Some clones in this sample may be carry-over from other donors' samples. The sample comprised naive CD4+ T cells from PBMCs. Subset noted: CD45RA+ positively selected. The CDR3 loop reads CASSQPGQGPNQPQHF. Written as DNA, the CDR3 is TGTGCCAGCAGTCAACCGGGACAGGGTCCCAATCAGCCCCAGCATTTT.